This record covers a single T cell receptor beta chain. These data originate in a study of CD8 T cells in Susac syndrome. Study in general: Among sequenced Susac syndrome patients, over five had active disease and about eight were in remission. When blood was drawn, patients with Susac syndrome were on intravenous immunoglobulin alone, on corticosteroids, or therapy-naive.

RNA in amounts of about 0.45 to 1 ug was reverse transcribed with random hexamers. From the immunoSEQ multiplex PCR reads, TCRdb called clonotypes with MiXCR, one entry per CDR3 protein. The table has 70,000 to 100,000 distinct CDR3 sequences, roughly 96% seen once. The V gene's germline CDR1 is DFQATT and CDR2 SNEGSKA (reference sequence). The ends were cut back, 0 bases at V and 2 bases at J, with 11 bases in the middle. The CDR3 extends over 14 amino acids. The sequenced target, TCR beta, came from blood CD8+ and CD4+ T cells. The clonotype comes from a human donor with Susac syndrome. The genes are TRBV20-1 and TRBJ2-7; a weak D match, TRBD1 (5 bases). Sequenced input: CD8+ T cells from PBMCs. The CDR3 sequence is CSARDGHSTYEQYF. As DNA, the CDR3 is TGCAGTGCTAGAGATGGACACTCGACCTACGAGCAGTACTTC.